This T cell receptor beta chain was obtained from a study of a mutant IDH1 vaccine in newly diagnosed glioma. Points from the study as a whole: Altogether, 85% to 95% of patients exhibited vaccine-induced immune responses. It seemed that pseudoprogression was not linked to changes in the top peripheral T cell clonotypes.

The V gene end was trimmed by 3 bases and the J gene end by 4 bases; junction bases not matched to a gene: 4. Per germline, CDR1 MRHNA and CDR2 SNTAGT. The CDR3 loop spans 15 amino acids. Time point specified: baseline, week 1 (first vaccination visit). Treatment reported: pre-vaccination baseline after standard-of-care therapy. This clone is deemed medium-sized. Its cognate antigen is unknown. Profiling relied on immunoSEQ multiplex PCR, and the TCRdb table lists in-frame clones only, not all of them. The repertoire consists of tens of thousands of clones, with about 80% occurring once and the leading ten covering approximately 7.4%.

This receptor was taken from a woman aged 50 to 65 with glioma. This chain uses TRBV6-4 with TRBJ2-3; 10 nucleotides align to TRBD2. Sequenced here: PBMCs, sampled from a glioma patient treated with radiotherapy, temozolomide or both. CDR3 in amino acids: CASSESGGAADTQYF. CDR3 nucleotides: TGTGCCAGCAGTGAAAGCGGGGGGGCCGCAGATACGCAGTATTTT.